Below, 27 T cell receptor beta chains from the same sample are listed, as sequenced in a study of identical twins. From the 5' RACE reads, TCRdb called clonotypes with MiXCR, one entry per CDR3 protein. This sample yields about 720,000 distinct CDR3 sequences, of which approximately 18% are seen a single time; around 14% belongs to the top ten. A further study also used this sample, focusing on T cells expressing NK-cell markers.

Sequenced: PBMCs. The receptor source for this set is a woman under 30 in good health.

The chain uses TRBV7-2 and TRBJ2-7; tentative D call: TRBD1 (6 bases). Germline assignment: CDR1 SGHTA and CDR2 FQGNSA. This CDR3 comprises 14 residues. Trimming removed 1 base at V and 7 bases at J, with 14 bases between. DNA for the CDR3: TGTGCCAGCAGCTTAGACAGGGTGCTGAGGGAGCAGTACTTC. Amino acids: CASSLDRVLREQYF. The variable domain in full, with the rest retrieved from reference TRBV7-2 and TRBJ2-7, is GAGVSQSPSNKVTEKGKDVELRCDPISGHTALYWYRQSLGQGLEFLIYFQGNSAPDKSGLPSDRFSAERTGGSVSTLTIQRTQQEDSAVYLCASSLDRVLREQYFGPGTRLTVT.

This clonotype was seen a few times. This rearrangement joins TRBV12-3 or TRBV12-4 to TRBJ2-7; no definite D call. Trimming removed 1 base from V and 3 bases from J, with 7 bases in between. This CDR3 has 13 amino acids. The CDR3 nucleotides are TGTGCCAGCAGTTTAGAACTCATCTACGAGCAGTACTTC. It translates to CASSLELIYEQYF.

V gene TRBV3-1 combines with J gene TRBJ1-1; no clear D. Germline CDR1 LGHDT, CDR2 YNNKEL (reference sequence). The length of the CDR3 is 11 residues. V was cut by 8 bases and J by 7 bases, with 11 bases left in between. The chain's CDR3 is CASLGGNEAFF. DNA of the CDR3: TGTGCCAGCCTCGGCGGTAATGAAGCTTTCTTT.

V gene TRBV15 combines with J gene TRBJ2-2, with D possibly being TRBD2 (6 bases). Germline V gene data show CDR1 as LNHNV and CDR2 as YYDKDF (reference sequence). The V end lost 4 bases, the J end lost 3 bases, and 12 bases lay between the germline ends. This CDR3 is 15 amino acids long. CDR3 loop: CATSTLTSDTGELFF. CDR3 sequence (DNA): TGTGCCACCAGCACCCTGACTAGTGACACCGGGGAGCTGTTTTTT.

This clonotype was counted a few times. The V gene is TRBV7-2, the J gene TRBJ2-7; 10 bases are shared with TRBD2. Per the germline V gene, CDR1 is SGHTA and CDR2 is FQGNSA. The trim removed 3 bases at V and 3 bases at J, leaving 8 bases unmatched. This CDR3 contains 16 residues. CDR3: CASSFTSSGRLYEQYF. CDR3 coding DNA: TGTGCCAGCAGCTTCACGTCTAGCGGGAGACTCTACGAGCAGTACTTC.

This clonotype was observed a few times. V usage is TRBV25-1 and J usage is TRBJ1-1; D is possibly TRBD1 (5 bases). Per the germline V gene, CDR1 is MGHDK and CDR2 is SYGVNS. This CDR3 spans 13 amino acids. Trimming stripped 10 bases from V and 0 bases from J, with 12 bases between. The CDR3 bases are TGTGCCACTACGGACATCGTGAACACTGAAGCTTTCTTT. Its translation is CATTDIVNTEAFF.

This clonotype was detected only a few times. The V and J genes are TRBV2 and TRBJ2-5; D might be TRBD2 (5 bases). CDR3 length: 12 amino acids. V was trimmed by 7 bases and J by 0 bases, leaving 6 bases between them. The V gene's germline CDR1 is SNHLY and CDR2 FYNNEI. The CDR3 nucleotides are TGTGCCAGCAAGAGGGACCAAGAGACCCAGTACTTC. Its translation is CASKRDQETQYF. Filled out from reference TRBV2 and TRBJ2-5, the complete variable domain reads EPEVTQTPSHQVTQMGQEVILRCVPISNHLYFYWYRQILGQKVEFLVSFYNNEISEKSEIFDDQFSVERPDGSNFTLKIRSTKLEDSAMYFCASKRDQETQYFGPGTRLLVL.

This clonotype was seen a handful of times. This chain uses TRBV20-1 with TRBJ2-3, with 11 nucleotides matching TRBD1. The CDR3 totals 15 residues. V lost 2 bases, J lost 6 bases, and 7 bases stayed unmatched. CDR1 is DFQATT and CDR2 is SNEGSKA in the germline V gene (reference sequence). The DNA of the CDR3 is TGCAGTGCTAGACCGGACAGGGGGCGAATTGATACGCAGTATTTT. As protein: CSARPDRGRIDTQYF.

This chain joins TRBV2 and TRBJ2-1; 13 bases map to TRBD2. V lost 9 bases and J lost 7; bases outside the gene matches: 9. The germline CDR1 and CDR2 sequences are SNHLY and FYNNEI. CDR3 length: 15 amino acids. As DNA, the CDR3 is TGTGCCAGTCCTCTCCGGACTAGCGGGGGTAATGAGCAGTTCTTC. This encodes CASPLRTSGGNEQFF.

This clonotype has just a few counts. For the CDR3, the DNA is TGTGCCAGCGCGCGGGAGACTATCTACAATGAGCAGTTCTTC. It encodes CASARETIYNEQFF. The chain has TRBV27 and TRBJ2-1, with 7 positions matching TRBD2. Germline CDR1 reads MNHEY; CDR2 reads SMNVEV (reference sequence). The V and J ends lost 8 bases and 3 bases, in that order; junction bases with no gene match: 7. The CDR3 covers 14 residues.

This clonotype showed up many times. J is TRBJ2-5 and V is TRBV12-3 or TRBV12-4; 11 bases are a match to TRBD2. The length of the CDR3 is 17 residues. After removal of 6 bases from V and 6 bases from J, the junction contained 15 bases not matched to a gene. The CDR3 is CASSPTQLAGDGKTQYF. CDR3 nucleotide sequence: TGTGCCAGCAGCCCAACTCAACTAGCGGGAGATGGAAAGACCCAGTACTTC.

A few counts support this clonotype. The rearrangement uses TRBV4-1 and TRBJ2-1; 9 bases are a match to TRBD1. CDR1 is MGHRA, CDR2 YSYEKL, per germline. With 1 base clipped from V and 3 bases from J, the junction kept 1 base outside the gene matches. The CDR3 covers 15 residues. The CDR3 region has the DNA TGCGCCAGCAGCCAAGGGACAGGGGACTACAATGAGCAGTTCTTC. It yields the protein CASSQGTGDYNEQFF.

The V and J genes are TRBV29-1 and TRBJ1-2; D uncertain. V lost 6 bases and J 6 bases, leaving 17 bases between the germline ends. Germline-derived CDR1 and CDR2 are SQVTM and ANQGSEA. The CDR3 has 13 amino acids. The CDR3 nucleotides read TGCAGCGTAGATAACGGGGTGGCCAATGGCTACACCTTC. This gives the protein CSVDNGVANGYTF.

This clonotype has only a few counts. Here the CDR3 reads CASRSAGDMNYGYTF. In DNA form, the CDR3 reads TGTGCCAGCAGATCCGCGGGGGACATGAACTATGGCTACACCTTC. The rearrangement links TRBV12-3 or TRBV12-4 to TRBJ1-2; TRBD1 might be the D (6 bases). This CDR3 is built from 15 residues. The ends were cut back, 6 bases at V and 2 bases at J, with 16 bases in the middle.

The chain is built from TRBV6-1 and TRBJ2-7; 11 bases are a match to TRBD2. The CDR3 covers 16 residues. Germline CDR1 is MNHNS and CDR2 is SASEGT. V gave up 5 bases and J gave up 5 bases; unmatched junction bases: 11. The CDR3 DNA reads as TGTGCCAGCAGTCAAATAGCGGGGGGGCCTATAAACGAGCAGTACTTC. It specifies CASSQIAGGPINEQYF.

This clonotype was seen a handful of times. The genes are TRBV20-1 and TRBJ2-3; 7 bases are shared with TRBD2. CDR1 and CDR2 from the germline V gene are DFQATT and SNEGSKA (reference sequence). V lost 6 bases to trimming and J lost 2 bases; unmatched junction nucleotides: 2. The CDR3 has 12 residues. CDR3 sequence (DNA): TGCAGTGCGGGGGACTACACAGATACGCAGTATTTT. The encoded protein is CSAGDYTDTQYF.

This clonotype was counted only a few times. The CDR3 protein is CAIGSGTTDTQYF. CDR3 nucleotides: TGTGCCATCGGTAGCGGGACAACAGATACGCAGTATTTT. The V gene is TRBV10-3, the J gene TRBJ2-3; 8 nucleotides match TRBD2. Germline-derived CDR1 and CDR2 are ENHRY and SYGVKD. The CDR3 loop spans 13 amino acids. V shed 8 bases and J 3 bases; nucleotides not matched to a gene: 4.

This clonotype has only a few counts. CDR3 DNA sequence: TGCAGTGCCACTGGACTAGTTGGATTCTACGAGCAGTACTTC. Encoded protein: CSATGLVGFYEQYF. V and J are TRBV20-1 and TRBJ2-7; 7 bases are shared with TRBD2. Germline trimming cut 6 bases from V and 3 bases from J; bases unmatched to any gene: 11. The CDR3 runs to 14 residues. Germline V CDR1 and CDR2: DFQATT, SNEGSKA (reference sequence).

The sample holds a few counts of this clonotype. The V gene is TRBV20-1, the J gene TRBJ2-4, with 12 bases that match TRBD2. CDR3 length equals 20 residues. CDR1 is DFQATT, CDR2 SNEGSKA, per germline (reference sequence). V trimming: 0 bases; J trimming: 1 base; junction bases outside the gene matches: 13. The CDR3 DNA reads TGCAGTGCTAGAGACTACCCGGGACTAGCGGGTGTGGGTGCCAAAAACATTCAGTACTTC. Protein sequence: CSARDYPGLAGVGAKNIQYF.

J is TRBJ2-2 and V is TRBV29-1, with 7 bases aligning to TRBD2. Germline V gene sequence: CDR1 SQVTM, CDR2 ANQGSEA. This CDR3 region has 17 residues. The trim removed 1 base at V and 3 bases at J, leaving 11 bases unmatched. CDR3 amino acids: CSVEARGGRVDTGELFF. The CDR3 DNA follows: TGCAGCGTTGAAGCTAGAGGTGGGAGGGTGGACACCGGGGAGCTGTTTTTT.

This clonotype has a count of ten or more. The chain combines TRBV10-1 with TRBJ2-6; possibly TRBD1 or TRBD2 for D (5 bases each). Trimming stripped 3 bases from V and 2 bases from J, with 8 bases between. The CDR3 runs to 15 residues. Germline V gives CDR1 WNHNN, CDR2 SYGVQD (reference sequence). The CDR3 here is CASSDGGPGANVLTF. CDR3 in DNA: TGCGCCAGCAGTGATGGGGGACCTGGGGCCAACGTCCTGACTTTC.

This clonotype was detected a few times. The V call is TRBV6-5, the J call TRBJ2-3; TRBD2 aligns across 12 bases. V lost 4 bases to trimming and J lost 7 bases; unmatched junction nucleotides: 9. This CDR3 spans 16 amino acids. Germline CDR1 MNHEY, CDR2 SVGAGI. The CDR3 protein is CASSSVLAGGGYTQYF. As DNA, the CDR3 is TGTGCCAGCAGTTCCGTTCTAGCGGGGGGGGGATATACGCAGTATTTT.

This clonotype was counted only a few times. V gene TRBV3-1 combines with J gene TRBJ2-1; maybe TRBD2 (6 bases). V gave up 0 bases and J gave up 12 bases, with 9 bases separating them. This CDR3 contains 12 residues. The V gene's germline CDR1 is LGHDT and CDR2 YNNKEL (reference sequence). CDR3 amino acids: CASSQERGGQFF. CDR3 coding DNA: TGTGCCAGCAGCCAAGAAAGGGGAGGGCAGTTCTTC.

This clonotype appeared a few times. The chain couples TRBV20-1 to TRBJ1-4, with 7 bases fitting TRBD1. This CDR3 region has 13 residues. Per the germline V gene, CDR1 is DFQATT and CDR2 is SNEGSKA (reference sequence). Losses at the gene ends were 4 bases for V and 8 bases for J; bases not matched to a gene: 7. Here the CDR3 reads CSATRGVGEKLFF. The CDR3 DNA follows: TGCAGTGCTACCAGGGGGGTTGGGGAAAAACTGTTTTTT.

This clonotype has just a few counts. The chain has TRBV5-1 and TRBJ2-4; no firm D call. V dropped 0 bases and J dropped 1 base, with 17 bases sitting between them. Germline-derived CDR1 and CDR2 are SGHRS and YFSETQ. The CDR3 loop spans 18 amino acids. The CDR3 is CASSLGPYRPVAKNIQYF. The CDR3 DNA sequence: TGCGCCAGCAGCTTGGGTCCCTACCGGCCTGTGGCCAAAAACATTCAGTACTTC. Supplemented by reference TRBV5-1 and TRBJ2-4, the full variable domain reads KAGVTQTPRYLIKTRGQQVTLSCSPISGHRSVSWYQQTPGQGLQFLFEYFSETQRNKGNFPGRFSGRQFSNSRSEMNVSTLELGDSALYLCASSLGPYRPVAKNIQYFGAGTRLSVL.

This clonotype was observed a few times. The chain carries TRBV20-1 and TRBJ1-2, with a tentative D call TRBD1 (6 bases). V lost 7 bases, J lost 2 bases, and 17 bases lay in between. Germline V lookup: CDR1 DFQATT, CDR2 SNEGSKA (reference sequence). The CDR3 sequence is 14 residues long. CDR3 sequence reads: CSGFEQGGNYGYTF. For the CDR3, the DNA is TGCAGTGGTTTCGAACAGGGCGGGAACTATGGCTACACCTTC.

This clonotype was observed a handful of times. The rearrangement links TRBV30 to TRBJ1-3; D gene uncertain. The CDR3 has 12 amino acids. CDR1 is GTSNPN, CDR2 SVGIG, per germline (reference sequence). Trimming cost V 3 bases and J 4 bases, with 7 bases left between them. The CDR3 DNA follows: TGTGCCTGGAGGACACCAGGAAACACCATATATTTT. It is translated as CAWRTPGNTIYF.